What follows are 31 T cell receptor beta chains derived from one specimen sequenced in a study of cytomegalovirus exposure and HLA in healthy donors. The primer mix had 60 Vbeta and 13 Jbeta primers. The data were produced by immunoSEQ multiplex PCR, yet TCRdb's version contains in-frame clones alone and is incomplete. The sample consists of tens of thousands of clones, 10% of them appearing once. The sequenced sample consisted of PBMCs. The receptors shown here come from a man aged 60 to 75 in good health and CMV-seropositive.

V is TRBV6-1 and J is TRBJ1-4, with D possibly being TRBD1 (5 bases). Trimming stripped 2 bases from V and 2 bases from J, with 9 bases between. The CDR3 spans 15 residues. Germline V gene sequence: CDR1 MNHNS, CDR2 SASEGT. CDR3 in DNA: TGTGCCAGCAGTGAATACGGGGGGACTAATGAAAAACTGTTTTTT. Residues: CASSEYGGTNEKLFF.

The chain joins TRBV7-3 to TRBJ2-1; 8 bases are a match to TRBD1. Germline lookup yields CDR1 SGHTA and CDR2 FQGTGA. This CDR3 is built from 15 residues. The ends lost 2 bases at V and 9 bases at J; junction bases unmatched: 9. Here the CDR3 reads CASSLGAGGKPEQFF. Written as DNA, the CDR3 is TGTGCCAGCAGCTTAGGGGCAGGGGGCAAGCCTGAGCAGTTCTTC.

The sample holds a few counts of this clone. The chain uses TRBV4-1 and TRBJ2-1; 13 positions agree with TRBD2. The junction had 9 bases not matched to a gene; V was cut back by 3 bases and J by 4 bases. Looked up from germline, CDR1 is MGHRA and CDR2 is YSYEKL. This CDR3 spans 18 amino acids. This CDR3 is CASSQVDLGLAGYNEQFF. DNA for the CDR3: TGCGCCAGCAGCCAGGTAGATTTGGGACTAGCGGGGTACAATGAGCAGTTCTTC.

The chain employs TRBV18 and TRBJ1-2, with D unresolved. This CDR3 spans 14 amino acids. Germline V lookup: CDR1 KGHSH, CDR2 LQKENI. Trimming pared 3 bases from V and 8 bases from J, leaving 16 bases between. CDR3 sequence (DNA): TGTGCCAGCTCACCTCTAGAGGGCGAGTTGGGCTACACCTTC. This sequence encodes CASSPLEGELGYTF.

The chain couples TRBV7-2 to TRBJ1-1; D is unresolved. Germline CDR1 is SGHTA and CDR2 is FQGNSA. This CDR3 has 12 residues. The V end lost 5 bases, the J end lost 4 bases, and 8 bases lay between the germline ends. The CDR3 region is CASSPYPTEAFF. CDR3 coding DNA: TGTGCCAGCAGCCCTTATCCCACTGAAGCTTTCTTT.

This clone was seen a few times. The CDR3: CASSEAGPEGSGANVLTF. CDR3 nucleotide sequence: TGTGCCAGCAGTGAAGCGGGCCCGGAGGGCTCTGGGGCCAACGTCCTGACTTTC. The chain employs TRBV2 and TRBJ2-6; perhaps TRBD2 as D (6 bases). V lost 0 bases, J lost 0 bases, and 12 bases lay in between. Per the germline V gene, CDR1 is SNHLY and CDR2 is FYNNEI. The length of the CDR3 is 18 residues.

This sequence joins TRBV27 and TRBJ2-1, with a tentative D call TRBD1 (5 bases). CDR1 is MNHEY and CDR2 is SMNVEV in the germline V gene (reference sequence). V lost 5 bases and J lost 9, with 20 bases in between. This CDR3 comprises 15 residues. The CDR3 sequence is CASSPRGSGLGEQFF. CDR3 nucleotide sequence: TGTGCCAGCAGTCCTAGGGGATCCGGGCTAGGTGAGCAGTTCTTC.

This clone was found a few times. The J gene is TRBJ2-2, the V gene TRBV30; D uncertain. The CDR3 contains 13 residues. V shed 4 bases and J shed 2 bases, with 8 bases lying between them. In germline, CDR1 is GTSNPN, CDR2 SVGIG (reference sequence). The DNA for the CDR3 is TGTGCCTGGACACTTATAAACACCGGGGAGCTGTTTTTT. It codes for CAWTLINTGELFF.

This clone was seen a few times. The chain is built from TRBV11-3 and TRBJ2-3, with D possibly TRBD2 on 6 matching bases. This CDR3 contains 15 residues. Germline-derived CDR1 and CDR2 are SGHNT and YENEEA. Trimming cost V 1 base and J 2 bases, with 10 bases left between them. In nucleotides, the CDR3 is TGTGCCAGCAGCTTAGGTAGCGGCGTCACAGATACGCAGTATTTT. This sequence encodes CASSLGSGVTDTQYF.

The chain uses TRBV2 and TRBJ1-5, with D possibly matching TRBD1 (6 bases). CDR3 length: 14 amino acids. The germline V gene encodes CDR1 SNHLY and CDR2 FYNNEI. Trimming shortened V by 6 bases and J by 5 bases, and 14 bases separated the two germline ends. CDR3 coding DNA: TGTGCCAGCAGAGTCAGGGGCAGAGATCAGCCCCAGCATTTT. This codes for CASRVRGRDQPQHF.

The chain has TRBV6-1 and TRBJ2-7; weak D call: TRBD1 (5 bases). V dropped 4 bases and J dropped 3 bases, with 13 bases sitting between them. The CDR3 has 14 amino acids. CDR1 and CDR2 from the germline V gene are MNHNS and SASEGT. The CDR3 sequence is CASSVTPGHYEQYF. The DNA of the CDR3 is TGTGCCAGCAGTGTCACCCCCGGACACTACGAGCAGTACTTC.

The V gene is TRBV9, the J gene TRBJ2-2; D unclear. Germline V gene data show CDR1 as SGDLS and CDR2 as YYNGEE. Deletions cut 0 bases from V and 4 bases from J, with 7 bases between. This CDR3 contains 14 residues. The CDR3 region is CASSVGLATGELFF. Written as DNA, the CDR3 is TGTGCCAGCAGCGTAGGGCTTGCCACCGGGGAGCTGTTTTTT.

In its sample, this clone ranks as medium-sized. The chain uses TRBV18 and TRBJ2-7; 11 bases align to TRBD1. After removal of 1 base from V and 5 bases from J, the junction contained 1 base not matched to a gene. The CDR3 is 14 amino acids. Germline CDR1 is KGHSH and CDR2 is LQKENI. The CDR3 region is CASSPRTGGDEQYV. As DNA, the CDR3 is TGTGCCAGCTCACCACGGACAGGGGGCGACGAGCAGTACGTC.

This chain uses TRBV19 with TRBJ2-1; a weak D match, TRBD1 (6 bases). The CDR3 extends over 14 amino acids. Trimming removed 1 base at V and 4 bases at J, with 8 bases between. Germline CDR1 and CDR2: LNHDA and SQIVND (reference sequence). This CDR3 reads CASSIGRGYNEQFF. In nucleotides, the CDR3 is TGTGCCAGTAGTATAGGCAGGGGTTACAATGAGCAGTTCTTC.

This rearrangement joins TRBV5-4 to TRBJ2-1, with 7 bases fitting TRBD2. CDR3 size: 16 residues. Germline CDR1 and CDR2: SGHNT and YYREEE (reference sequence). Trimming cost V 2 bases and J 6 bases; bases outside gene matches: 11. The CDR3 nucleotides are TGTGCCAGCAGCTTCCCTCTCGGGGGGAGGGTCAATGAGCAGTTCTTC. This encodes CASSFPLGGRVNEQFF.

Comments on this clone: A junction boundary mismatches the germline segment, possibly from a read error. This sequence joins TRBV19 and TRBJ2-5; the D gene is possibly TRBD1 (7 bases). The CDR3 is 15 amino acids. Germline lookup yields CDR1 LNHDA and CDR2 SQIVND (reference sequence). CDR3 amino acids: CASTPTGRRGEAQYF. CDR3 coding DNA: TGTGCCAGTACCCCGACAGGGAGGAGAGGAGAGGCCCAGTACTTC.

This clone was recorded many times. This chain uses TRBV18 with TRBJ1-2, with 9 positions matching TRBD1. The germline CDR1 and CDR2 sequences are KGHSH and LQKENI. The CDR3 length is 18 residues. V was clipped by 2 bases and J by 2 bases; unmatched bases: 12. CDR3 residues: CASSPSPGQGGENYGYTF. The CDR3, as DNA: TGTGCCAGCTCACCATCCCCGGGACAGGGCGGTGAGAACTATGGCTACACCTTC.

This sequence joins TRBV5-6 and TRBJ1-1; TRBD1 matches at 7 bases. This CDR3 has 13 amino acids. Per the germline V gene, CDR1 is SGHDT and CDR2 is YYEEEE. V lost 2 bases to trimming and J lost 4 bases; unmatched junction nucleotides: 2. This CDR3 is CASSFRGSTEAFF. CDR3 coding DNA: TGTGCCAGCAGCTTCAGGGGGAGCACTGAAGCTTTCTTT.

This clone is judged medium-sized. This chain connects TRBV11-2 to TRBJ1-1; D is perhaps TRBD1 (5 bases). Germline values: CDR1 SGHAT, CDR2 FQNNGV. Deletions cut 6 bases from V and 6 bases from J, with 17 bases between. This CDR3 contains 14 residues. The CDR3 sequence: CASRSGPLTPEAFF. The CDR3 DNA is TGTGCCAGCAGATCAGGGCCCTTGACCCCTGAAGCTTTCTTT.

CDR3 DNA sequence: TGTGCCAGTAGTATACGGACTAGCGGGAGCGGAGGGATCTACGAGCAGTACTTC. It codes for CASSIRTSGSGGIYEQYF. The chain employs TRBV19 and TRBJ2-7; TRBD2 matches 13 bases. J lost 3 bases, V lost 2 bases, and 10 bases had no gene match. The CDR3 covers 18 residues. Germline CDR1 and CDR2: LNHDA and SQIVND (reference sequence).

J is TRBJ2-1 and V is TRBV7-6; 12 bases map to TRBD1. Trimming cost V 5 bases and J 8 bases; bases outside gene matches: 4. The CDR3 extends over 14 amino acids. Germline assignment: CDR1 SGHVS and CDR2 FNYEAQ. The CDR3 nucleotides are TGTGCCAGCAGCCCCGGGACAGGGGGCCATGAGCAGTTCTTC. Amino acid sequence: CASSPGTGGHEQFF.

This clone was observed a handful of times. The V gene is TRBV11-3, the J gene TRBJ2-5; TRBD1 matches at 9 bases. Germline loops: CDR1 SGHNT, CDR2 YENEEA. Trimming at V came to 3 bases and at J to 1 base, leaving 3 bases not matched to a gene. The CDR3 is 15 amino acids. The CDR3, as DNA: TGTGCCAGCAGCTTGGGGGACAGGGTCCAAGAGACCCAGTACTTC. It translates to CASSLGDRVQETQYF.

This clone was seen only a few times. The V gene is TRBV18, the J gene TRBJ2-2; 9 nucleotides align to TRBD1. There are 16 residues in the CDR3. V shed 9 bases and J 5 bases; nucleotides not matched to a gene: 13. In germline, CDR1 is KGHSH, CDR2 LQKENI. The CDR3 DNA sequence: TGTGCCAGTACCGGCACAGGGGGCGATCGGACCGGGGAGCTGTTTTTT. The encoded protein is CASTGTGGDRTGELFF.

This clone has a handful of counts. J is TRBJ2-1 and V is TRBV7-6, with D maybe TRBD2 (5 bases). CDR1 and CDR2 (germline): SGHVS, FNYEAQ. The CDR3 runs to 16 residues. V was trimmed by 5 bases and J by 6 bases, leaving 20 bases between them. CDR3 region: CASSRPVDSTSNEQFF. The CDR3, as DNA: TGTGCCAGCAGCCGTCCTGTGGACTCCACCTCCAATGAGCAGTTCTTC.

The chain recombines TRBV28 with TRBJ1-6; perhaps TRBD1 as D (6 bases). Trimming pared 4 bases from V and 4 bases from J, leaving 8 bases between. CDR1 and CDR2 (germline): MDHEN, SYDVKM. The CDR3 contains 14 residues. DNA for the CDR3: TGTGCCAGCAGTTCTGGACAGTATAATTCACCCCTCCACTTT. Protein sequence: CASSSGQYNSPLHF.

This clone turned up a few times. The chain recombines TRBV30 with TRBJ2-7; TRBD2 is a possible D gene (5 bases). The CDR3 spans 11 residues. CDR1 is GTSNPN and CDR2 is SVGIG in the germline V gene (reference sequence). DNA of the CDR3: TGTGCTCTAGGACTGCTCTACGAGCAGTACGTC. Translated: CALGLLYEQYV.

This clone was seen a few times. This chain connects TRBV7-9 to TRBJ1-1, with D possibly being TRBD1 (6 bases). V was clipped by 5 bases and J by 6 bases, with 10 bases between them. Germline V gene data show CDR1 as SEHNR and CDR2 as FQNEAQ (reference sequence). This CDR3 has 12 amino acids. The CDR3 region is CASSPEGAEAFF. The CDR3 coding sequence is TGTGCCAGCAGCCCCGAGGGGGCTGAAGCTTTCTTT. The full variable domain, with the rest looked up from reference TRBV7-9 and TRBJ1-1, is DTGVSQNPRHKITKRGQNVTFRCDPISEHNRLYWYRQTLGQGPEFLTYFQNEAQLEKSRLLSDRFSAERPKGSFSTLEIQRTEQGDSAMYLCASSPEGAEAFFGQGTRLTVV.

The chain combines TRBV7-2 with TRBJ1-5, with D possibly TRBD1 on 5 matching bases. Deletions cut 7 bases from V and 4 bases from J, with 11 bases between. The CDR3 is made up of 13 amino acids. Germline V gives CDR1 SGHTA, CDR2 FQGNSA. The CDR3 here is CASTTGGNQPQHF. DNA of the CDR3: TGTGCCAGCACCACGGGGGGGAATCAGCCCCAGCATTTT.

This clone has only a few counts. The CDR3 is CAWSAKTGVINYGYTF. In DNA, the CDR3 is TGTGCCTGGAGTGCCAAGACAGGGGTGATAAACTATGGCTACACCTTC. The gene calls are TRBV30 and TRBJ1-2; 8 nucleotides line up with TRBD1. The CDR3 loop spans 16 amino acids. Germline V gene lookup returns CDR1 GTSNPN and CDR2 SVGIG (reference sequence). J gave up 2 bases and V 1 base, and 9 bases lay outside the gene matches.

This clone was counted only a few times. Just one base apart from a much larger clone, this may be a read error. This same CDR3 is encoded by further DNA sequences in the sample. The chain employs TRBV19 and TRBJ1-1; D gene unclear. There are 12 residues in the CDR3. The V end was cut by 6 bases, the J end by 4 bases, with 9 bases between. The germline CDR1 and CDR2 sequences are LNHDA and SQIVND (reference sequence). CDR3 in amino acids: CASSPAGTEAFF. CDR3 coding DNA: TGTGCCAGTAGCCCCGCCGGCACTGAAGCTTTCTTT.

The chain has TRBV2 and TRBJ2-3, with 14 bases identical to TRBD2. Trimming cost V 6 bases and J 5 bases; bases outside gene matches: 7. Germline V gene data show CDR1 as SNHLY and CDR2 as FYNNEI. This CDR3 is 16 amino acids long. CDR3 region: CASRPGLAGEGDTQYF. The CDR3 DNA reads TGTGCCAGCAGGCCGGGACTAGCGGGAGAGGGAGATACGCAGTATTTT. The full variable domain, rest sourced from reference TRBV2 and TRBJ2-3, is EPEVTQTPSHQVTQMGQEVILRCVPISNHLYFYWYRQILGQKVEFLVSFYNNEISEKSEIFDDQFSVERPDGSNFTLKIRSTKLEDSAMYFCASRPGLAGEGDTQYFGPGTRLTVL.